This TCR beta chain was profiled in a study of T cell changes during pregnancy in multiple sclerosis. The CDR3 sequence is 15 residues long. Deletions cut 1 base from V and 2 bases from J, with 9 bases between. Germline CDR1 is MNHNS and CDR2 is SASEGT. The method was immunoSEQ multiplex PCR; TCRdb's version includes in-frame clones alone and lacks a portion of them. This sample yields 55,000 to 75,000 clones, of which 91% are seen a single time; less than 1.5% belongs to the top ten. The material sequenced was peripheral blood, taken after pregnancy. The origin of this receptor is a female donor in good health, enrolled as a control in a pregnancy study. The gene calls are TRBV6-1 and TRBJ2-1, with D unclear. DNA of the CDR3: TGTGCCAGCAGTGAAGGTCGAGGTACCTACAATGAGCAGTTCTTC. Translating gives CASSEGRGTYNEQFF.